These 29 T cell receptor beta chains originate from one sample sequenced in a study of CD8+ T cells in alopecia areata. RNA extraction and reverse transcription yielded cDNA as sequencing template. Libraries were prepared by immunoSEQ multiplex PCR; TCRdb keeps only in-frame clonotypes and omits some of them. The sample has roughly 200,000 clones; 63% are singletons. Material: CD4+ T cells sorted from blood, obtained at week 0. These receptors were obtained from a human donor with alopecia areata.

The chain links TRBV29-1 to TRBJ2-2; 7 nucleotides align to TRBD2. Trimming cost V 7 bases and J 4 bases; bases outside gene matches: 9. The CDR3 contains 14 residues. Germline V gives CDR1 SQVTM, CDR2 ANQGSEA. CDR3 sequence reads: CSAQRGPTTGELFF. The CDR3, as DNA: TGCAGCGCGCAGCGGGGACCCACCACCGGGGAGCTGTTTTTT.

This clone occurred a few times. The same CDR3 also results from other DNA sequences found in this sample. The CDR3 coding sequence is TGCAGCGTTGAAGTAGGGCCCTACGAGCAGTACTTC. This sequence encodes CSVEVGPYEQYF. This rearrangement joins TRBV29-1 to TRBJ2-7; D call uncertain. The germline V gene has CDR1 SQVTM and CDR2 ANQGSEA. The ends were cut back, 1 base at V and 2 bases at J, with 6 bases in the middle. The length of the CDR3 is 12 residues.

A few counts support this clone. The chain combines TRBV30 with TRBJ2-5, with D unclear. Trimming cost V 2 bases and J 1 base, with 11 bases left between them. Germline V gene data show CDR1 as GTSNPN and CDR2 as SVGIG (reference sequence). The CDR3 is 14 amino acids. This CDR3 reads CAWSSLGSQETQYF. For the CDR3, the DNA is TGTGCCTGGAGTTCCTTGGGCAGCCAAGAGACCCAGTACTTC. Full variable domain (missing parts from reference TRBV30 and TRBJ2-5): SQTIHQWPATLVQPVGSPLSLECTVEGTSNPNLYWYRQAAGRGLQLLFYSVGIGQISSEVPQNLSASRPQDRQFILSSKKLLLSDSGFYLCAWSSLGSQETQYFGPGTRLLVL.

The CDR3 here is CAWSVTGRITGYTF. For the CDR3, the DNA is TGTGCCTGGAGTGTAACAGGACGGATTACGGGCTACACCTTC. The rearrangement links TRBV30 to TRBJ1-2; tentatively, D is TRBD1 (5 bases). V was clipped by 0 bases and J by 8 bases, with 16 bases between them. Germline CDR1 GTSNPN, CDR2 SVGIG (reference sequence). CDR3 size: 14 residues.

The chain has TRBV27 and TRBJ2-1; 12 nucleotides match TRBD2. Trimming took 5 bases from V and 7 from J; bases not matched to a gene: 9. The CDR3 covers 16 residues. Germline CDR1 MNHEY, CDR2 SMNVEV (reference sequence). The CDR3 loop is CASSPPSGGAENEQFF. CDR3 nucleotide sequence: TGTGCCAGCAGTCCCCCTAGCGGGGGGGCCGAGAATGAGCAGTTCTTC.

The chain couples TRBV27 to TRBJ1-2; 7 bases fit TRBD1. Germline trimming cut 8 bases from V and 8 bases from J; bases unmatched to any gene: 8. The CDR3 is 12 amino acids. The germline V gene encodes CDR1 MNHEY and CDR2 SMNVEV (reference sequence). CDR3 bases: TGTGCCAGCCGGCAGGGGGGGCGAGGCTACACCTTC. Its protein product is CASRQGGRGYTF.

This clone was seen once. The chain joins TRBV5-1 to TRBJ2-5; possibly TRBD2 for D (5 bases). The germline V and J ends were trimmed by 1 base and 4 bases, with 8 bases remaining between them. The CDR3 loop spans 13 amino acids. In germline, CDR1 is SGHRS, CDR2 YFSETQ. Written as DNA, the CDR3 is TGCGCCAGCAGCTTGTTTCGGGGAGAGACCCAGTACTTC. As protein: CASSLFRGETQYF.

Concerning this clone: This specimen includes other DNA sequences encoding the same CDR3. V is TRBV29-1 and J is TRBJ1-6; D is possibly TRBD1 (5 bases). Trimming took 4 bases from V and 6 from J, leaving 10 bases between them. Germline-derived CDR1 and CDR2 are SQVTM and ANQGSEA. This CDR3 is built from 13 residues. CDR3 sequence (DNA): TGCAGCGTTGCTTCCGGGGCTAATTCACCCCTCCACTTT. Its protein is CSVASGANSPLHF.

J is TRBJ2-1 and V is TRBV9; 7 positions agree with TRBD1. The junction had 13 bases not matched to a gene; V was cut back by 4 bases and J by 3 bases. This CDR3 is built from 17 residues. Per the germline V gene, CDR1 is SGDLS and CDR2 is YYNGEE. The CDR3 protein is CASSPSHGGQSYNEQFF. For the CDR3, the DNA is TGTGCCAGCAGCCCATCCCATGGGGGACAGAGCTACAATGAGCAGTTCTTC.

The chain combines TRBV4-3 with TRBJ2-4; D may be TRBD1 (6 bases). This CDR3 is built from 15 residues. V was shortened by 0 bases and J by 8 bases, with 14 bases between the two germline ends. The germline V gene encodes CDR1 LGHNA and CDR2 YSLEER. CDR3 region: CASSQDPGVGDIQYF. CDR3 bases: TGCGCCAGCAGCCAAGACCCAGGGGTGGGGGACATTCAGTACTTC.

The chain has TRBV29-1 and TRBJ1-1, with TRBD1 matching over 7 bases. This CDR3 has 13 amino acids. Germline CDR1 is SQVTM and CDR2 is ANQGSEA. Trimming took 5 bases from V and 6 from J; bases not matched to a gene: 9. CDR3 sequence: CSVSPGRGAEAFF. The CDR3 coding sequence is TGCAGCGTTAGTCCCGGCAGGGGGGCTGAAGCTTTCTTT.

The J gene is TRBJ1-2, the V gene TRBV7-8, with 7 bases matching TRBD1. The ends lost 5 bases at V and 7 bases at J; junction bases unmatched: 7. In germline, CDR1 is SGHVS, CDR2 FQNEAQ. CDR3 size: 13 residues. CDR3 residues: CASSAYDRAGYTF. The CDR3 DNA is TGTGCCAGCAGCGCCTATGACAGGGCTGGCTACACCTTC.

This clone has a handful of counts. The chain employs TRBV7-8 and TRBJ2-7; D unresolved. CDR3 length: 13 residues. The germline CDR1 and CDR2 sequences are SGHVS and FQNEAQ. Trimming cost V 1 base and J 3 bases, with 7 bases left between them. The CDR3 DNA reads as TGTGCCAGCAGCTTAGTTTCAGGCTACGAGCAGTACTTC. This codes for CASSLVSGYEQYF.

In regard to this clone: One end of the junction varies from germline; a read error may be responsible. The chain is built from TRBV2 and TRBJ1-2, with TRBD1 identical over 8 bases. Germline-derived CDR1 and CDR2 are SNHLY and FYNNEI. CDR3 length: 13 amino acids. The CDR3 reads CTSRTGLGDGYTF. The CDR3 bases are TGTACCAGTCGGACAGGGCTCGGCGATGGCTACACCTTC.

This clone showed up just a few times. V usage is TRBV25-1 and J usage is TRBJ2-3; 12 bases agree with TRBD2. The CDR3 is 15 amino acids. J gave up 7 bases and V 0 bases, and 2 bases lay outside the gene matches. CDR1 is MGHDK and CDR2 is SYGVNS in the germline V gene. The CDR3 spells CASSEYGTSGHTQYF. The CDR3 bases are TGTGCCAGCAGTGAATATGGGACTAGCGGGCATACGCAGTATTTT. Variable domain in full (rest from reference TRBV25-1 and TRBJ2-3): EADIYQTPRYLVIGTGKKITLECSQTMGHDKMYWYQQDPGMELHLIHYSYGVNSTEKGDLSSESTVSRIRTEHFPLTLESARPSHTSQYLCASSEYGTSGHTQYFGPGTRLTVL.

This clone has just one count. This chain links TRBV29-1 with TRBJ1-2; maybe TRBD1 (5 bases). Germline values: CDR1 SQVTM, CDR2 ANQGSEA. This CDR3 spans 16 amino acids. Trimming cost V 5 bases and J 5 bases, with 24 bases left between them. As DNA, the CDR3 is TGCAGCGTTAGGAAGTCGAGTACCAACAGACAGTATGGCTACACCTTC. This translates into CSVRKSSTNRQYGYTF.

This chain links TRBV29-1 with TRBJ2-4; the D gene is possibly TRBD1 (6 bases). From germline, CDR1 is SQVTM and CDR2 ANQGSEA. The V gene lost 4 bases and the J gene lost 2 bases, with 12 bases spanning the gap. The CDR3 spans 14 residues. CDR3 region: CSVAQQGTKNIQYF. The DNA for the CDR3 is TGCAGCGTTGCCCAACAGGGAACCAAAAACATTCAGTACTTC. Full variable domain (missing parts from reference TRBV29-1 and TRBJ2-4): SAVISQKPSRDICQRGTSLTIQCQVDSQVTMMFWYRQQPGQSLTLIATANQGSEATYESGFVIDKFPISRPNLTFSTLTVSNMSPEDSSIYLCSVAQQGTKNIQYFGAGTRLSVL.

This clone was counted a few times. CDR3 in amino acids: CASSEALTNYGYTF. In DNA form, the CDR3 reads TGTGCCAGCAGCGAGGCTTTAACTAACTATGGCTACACCTTC. The gene calls are TRBV6-5 and TRBJ1-2; D is uncertain. CDR1 and CDR2 (germline): MNHEY, SVGAGI. This CDR3 has 14 residues. With 6 bases removed from V and 0 bases from J, the gap between germline ends came to 11 bases.

This chain uses TRBV30 with TRBJ1-2; D is possibly TRBD1 (5 bases). This CDR3 spans 15 amino acids. V lost 5 bases to trimming and J lost 0 bases, with 16 bases between them. Germline loops: CDR1 GTSNPN, CDR2 SVGIG (reference sequence). CDR3 sequence (DNA): TGTGCCTGGGGTACCACGGGACTATCTAACTATGGCTACACCTTC. Its protein product is CAWGTTGLSNYGYTF.

This clone showed up just a few times. J is TRBJ2-5 and V is TRBV29-1, with no clear D. The DNA end is a closer match to TRBJ2-7, so the J assignment may be wrong. Germline loops: CDR1 SQVTM, CDR2 ANQGSEA. This CDR3 spans 12 amino acids. DNA for the CDR3: TGCAGCGTTGTTACAGCGAACTACGAGCAGTACTTC. Translated: CSVVTANYEQYF.

This clone has only a few counts. This rearrangement joins TRBV7-3 to TRBJ2-1; 7 nucleotides agree with TRBD2. The J segment lost 8 bases and the V segment lost 5 bases, leaving 3 bases of the junction unmatched. The CDR3 has 12 residues. In germline, CDR1 is SGHTA, CDR2 FQGTGA. For the CDR3, the DNA is TGTGCCAGCAGCCCCGGGGGGTATGAGCAGTTCTTC. It specifies CASSPGGYEQFF.

The gene calls are TRBV4-1 and TRBJ1-2, with D uncertain. V was shortened by 0 bases and J by 0 bases, with 11 bases between the two germline ends. The CDR3 is 16 amino acids. Looked up from germline, CDR1 is MGHRA and CDR2 is YSYEKL. The CDR3 nucleotides read TGCGCCAGCAGCCAAGACGTCCGCCGTGCTAACTATGGCTACACCTTC. It codes for CASSQDVRRANYGYTF.

This clone is medium-sized (0.01 to 0.1%) within its sample. The genes are TRBV28 and TRBJ2-7; D assignment may be TRBD1 or TRBD2 (5 bases each). With 7 bases removed from V and 9 bases from J, the gap between germline ends came to 19 bases. Germline CDR1 is MDHEN and CDR2 is SYDVKM. This CDR3 has 13 residues. The CDR3 region has the DNA TGTGCCAGCACAGACAGAGGGAACCTGGGGCAGTACTTC. Its translation is CASTDRGNLGQYF.

This chain joins TRBV30 and TRBJ1-2; weak D call: TRBD1 (6 bases). V shed 3 bases and J shed 4 bases, with 9 bases lying between them. The CDR3 extends over 12 amino acids. Germline CDR1 and CDR2: GTSNPN and SVGIG (reference sequence). DNA for the CDR3: TGTGCCTGGAGCTTGGACAGCTATGGCTACACCTTC. It translates to CAWSLDSYGYTF. The full variable domain, with the rest looked up from reference TRBV30 and TRBJ1-2, is SQTIHQWPATLVQPVGSPLSLECTVEGTSNPNLYWYRQAAGRGLQLLFYSVGIGQISSEVPQNLSASRPQDRQFILSSKKLLLSDSGFYLCAWSLDSYGYTFGSGTRLTVV.

This chain links TRBV6-5 with TRBJ1-1; 8 bases are a match to TRBD1. The V gene end was trimmed by 5 bases and the J gene end by 9 bases; junction bases not matched to a gene: 8. Germline-derived CDR1 and CDR2 are MNHEY and SVGAGI. The CDR3 runs to 13 residues. CDR3 DNA sequence: TGTGCCAGCAGTATGACAGGGGCGGTTAAAGCTTTCTTT. Its protein product is CASSMTGAVKAFF.

This chain joins TRBV2 and TRBJ2-1; tentatively, D is TRBD2 (5 bases). The germline V gene encodes CDR1 SNHLY and CDR2 FYNNEI. The V end lost 0 bases, the J end lost 13 bases, and 16 bases lay between the germline ends. CDR3 length: 14 amino acids. The CDR3 here is CASSEALLGSRQFF. In DNA, the CDR3 is TGTGCCAGCAGTGAAGCGCTTCTTGGGAGTAGACAGTTCTTC. Full variable domain (remainder filled in from reference TRBV2 and TRBJ2-1): EPEVTQTPSHQVTQMGQEVILRCVPISNHLYFYWYRQILGQKVEFLVSFYNNEISEKSEIFDDQFSVERPDGSNFTLKIRSTKLEDSAMYFCASSEALLGSRQFFGPGTRLTVL.

This clone was seen only a few times. In DNA form, the CDR3 reads TGTGCCAGCTCAGCTGGACAGAGCCAAGAGACCCAGTACTTC. This sequence encodes CASSAGQSQETQYF. The chain has TRBV18 and TRBJ2-5; D perhaps matches TRBD1 (6 bases). Trimming took off 5 bases at V and 1 base at J, with 11 bases between the two ends. The germline V gene encodes CDR1 KGHSH and CDR2 LQKENI. The CDR3 consists of 14 residues.

The rearrangement links TRBV30 to TRBJ1-5; D call uncertain. This CDR3 has 13 residues. Trimming shortened V by 1 base and J by 7 bases, and 11 bases separated the two germline ends. Germline V lookup: CDR1 GTSNPN, CDR2 SVGIG (reference sequence). For the CDR3, the DNA is TGTGCCTGGAGTGACGCTTTCGGGCAGCCCCAGCATTTT. As protein: CAWSDAFGQPQHF.

This chain uses TRBV2 with TRBJ2-3, with no clear D. The CDR3 length is 12 residues. Germline V gives CDR1 SNHLY, CDR2 FYNNEI. The V end was cut by 6 bases, the J end by 6 bases, with 10 bases between. The CDR3 nucleotides are TGTGCCAGCAGGACTTTTGGGGATACGCAGTATTTT. It specifies CASRTFGDTQYF.